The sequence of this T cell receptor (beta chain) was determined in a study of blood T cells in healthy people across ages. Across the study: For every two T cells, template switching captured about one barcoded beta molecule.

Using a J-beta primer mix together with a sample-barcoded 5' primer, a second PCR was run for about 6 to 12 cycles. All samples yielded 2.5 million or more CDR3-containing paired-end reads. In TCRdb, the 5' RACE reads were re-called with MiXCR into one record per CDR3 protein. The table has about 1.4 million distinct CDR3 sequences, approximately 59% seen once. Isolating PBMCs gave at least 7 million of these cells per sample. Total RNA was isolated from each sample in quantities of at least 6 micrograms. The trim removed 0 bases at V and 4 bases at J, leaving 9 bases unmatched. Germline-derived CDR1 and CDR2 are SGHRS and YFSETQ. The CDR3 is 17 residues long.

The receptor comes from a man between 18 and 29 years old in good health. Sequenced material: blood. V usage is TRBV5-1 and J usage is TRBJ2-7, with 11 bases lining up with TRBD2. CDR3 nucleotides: TGCGCCAGCAGCTTGGAATTAGTAGCGGGGGGGCAGTACGAGCAGTACTTC. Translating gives CASSLELVAGGQYEQYF.